The 13 T cell receptor beta chains presented below share a single source sample, sequenced in a study of T-cell memory formation after mild COVID-19. TCRdb analysed the 5' RACE reads with MiXCR anew, one entry per CDR3 protein. The sample holds about 150,000 distinct CDR3 sequences; 20% to 25% are singletons and the top ten take approximately 25%. Material: PBMCs or a T cell subset sorted from them (not recorded which). These receptor sequences come from an adult woman who had mild COVID-19 (a few samples of this study predate the infection). Cell type and time point are not known.

To note about this clonotype: At one of its ends the junction is not consistent with the germline gene, which may arise from a read error. The V call is TRBV6-5, the J call TRBJ2-1, with D maybe TRBD2 (6 bases). The germline V gene encodes CDR1 MNHEY and CDR2 SVGAGI. CDR3 length: 18 residues. Here the CDR3 reads CASTSTPPPSASYNEQLF. In nucleotides, the CDR3 is TGTGCCAGCACTTCCACCCCCCCTCCTAGCGCTTCCTACAATGAGCAGTTATTC.

The table lists this clonotype with a few counts. The CDR3 spells CATSDLSLGRDTQYF. The CDR3 bases are TGTGCCACCAGTGATTTGTCCCTTGGTAGGGATACGCAGTATTTT. The rearrangement joins TRBV24-1 to TRBJ2-3; D is ambiguous. Per the germline V gene, CDR1 is KGHDR and CDR2 is SFDVKD. The CDR3 has 15 amino acids. V dropped 0 bases and J dropped 6 bases, with 12 bases sitting between them.

V is TRBV9 and J is TRBJ2-7; a possible D gene is TRBD2 (6 bases). Trimming removed 5 bases from V and 0 bases from J, with 15 bases in between. This CDR3 has 15 amino acids. Looked up from germline, CDR1 is SGDLS and CDR2 is YYNGEE. CDR3 protein: CASSTWDSDSYEQYF. CDR3 nucleotide sequence: TGTGCCAGCAGTACCTGGGACTCAGACTCCTACGAGCAGTACTTC.

CDR3 amino acids: CASSSRAPYNSPLHF. The CDR3 DNA sequence: TGTGCCAGCAGCTCCCGGGCGCCTTATAATTCACCCCTCCACTTT. J is TRBJ1-6 and V is TRBV7-6; D unclear. The CDR3 loop spans 15 amino acids. Germline CDR1 SGHVS, CDR2 FNYEAQ. The V end was cut by 4 bases, the J end by 4 bases, with 11 bases between. Looking up the rest from reference TRBV7-6 and TRBJ1-6 gives the full variable domain: GAGVSQSPRYKVTKRGQDVALRCDPISGHVSLYWYRQALGQGPEFLTYFNYEAQQDKSGLPNDRFSAERPEGSISTLTIQRTEQRDSAMYRCASSSRAPYNSPLHFGNGTRLTVT.

This clonotype has just one count. The V gene is TRBV9, the J gene TRBJ2-6; D gene uncertain. Germline CDR1 and CDR2: SGDLS and YYNGEE. The V end lost 1 base, the J end lost 1 base, and 6 bases lay between the germline ends. This CDR3 has 15 amino acids. The CDR3 reads CASSVSRSGANVLTF. The CDR3 bases are TGTGCCAGCAGCGTATCGAGATCTGGGGCCAACGTCCTGACTTTC.

This clonotype was counted only a few times. The CDR3 loop is CATSSRQGETQYF. The CDR3 DNA reads as TGTGCCACCAGCAGTCGACAGGGGGAGACCCAGTACTTC. The V call is TRBV15, the J call TRBJ2-5; 8 bases match TRBD1. V trimming: 3 bases; J trimming: 5 bases; junction bases outside the gene matches: 2. Germline V CDR1 and CDR2: LNHNV, YYDKDF (reference sequence). The CDR3 is made up of 13 amino acids. The full variable domain, its missing parts supplied by reference TRBV15 and TRBJ2-5, is DAMVIQNPRYQVTQFGKPVTLSCSQTLNHNVMYWYQQKSSQAPKLLFHYYDKDFNNEADTPDNFQSRRPNTSFCFLDIRSPGLGDTAMYLCATSSRQGETQYFGPGTRLLVL.

For this clonotype: A single base separates this from a much larger clone, so it may be a read error. The genes are TRBV19 and TRBJ2-1; 15 bases line up with TRBD2. The CDR3 loop spans 15 amino acids. V trimming: 6 bases; J trimming: 12 bases; junction bases outside the gene matches: 9. From germline, CDR1 is LNHDA and CDR2 SQIVND (reference sequence). The CDR3 region is CASRGLAGGLGTQFF. CDR3 DNA sequence: TGTGCCAGTAGGGGACTAGCGGGAGGCCTAGGGACGCAGTTCTTC.

V gene TRBV7-9 combines with J gene TRBJ2-7, with 7 bases matching TRBD1. Germline trimming cut 2 bases from V and 3 bases from J; bases unmatched to any gene: 10. Germline loops: CDR1 SEHNR, CDR2 FQNEAQ (reference sequence). There are 16 residues in the CDR3. The chain's CDR3 is CASSLSTGVPNYEQYF. CDR3 sequence (DNA): TGTGCCAGCAGCTTATCTACAGGGGTGCCCAACTACGAGCAGTACTTC.

The chain links TRBV7-9 to TRBJ2-7; D not certain. The germline V gene encodes CDR1 SEHNR and CDR2 FQNEAQ (reference sequence). V lost 2 bases and J 12 bases, leaving 17 bases between the germline ends. The CDR3 has 13 amino acids. The CDR3 is CASSLLDRVERYF. The CDR3 region has the DNA TGTGCCAGCAGCTTACTTGACCGGGTAGAACGGTACTTC.

Only a few counts were recorded for this clonotype. The chain couples TRBV20-1 to TRBJ2-5; TRBD1 might be the D (7 bases). The CDR3 totals 15 residues. Germline loops: CDR1 DFQATT, CDR2 SNEGSKA (reference sequence). V shed 2 bases and J shed 2 bases, with 15 bases lying between them. CDR3 sequence reads: CSARYDREEQETQYF. The DNA of the CDR3 is TGCAGTGCTAGATATGACAGGGAGGAACAAGAGACCCAGTACTTC.

V and J are TRBV15 and TRBJ2-7, with 11 bases aligning to TRBD2. The CDR3 runs to 15 residues. V shed 0 bases and J 6 bases; nucleotides not matched to a gene: 4. Germline-derived CDR1 and CDR2 are LNHNV and YYDKDF (reference sequence). The CDR3 sequence: CATSRELTSGVEQYF. The CDR3 nucleotides are TGTGCCACCAGCAGAGAGTTGACTAGCGGGGTCGAGCAGTACTTC.

The genes are TRBV4-1 and TRBJ1-5; D uncertain. Trimming shortened V by 0 bases and J by 0 bases, and 9 bases separated the two germline ends. Per germline, CDR1 MGHRA and CDR2 YSYEKL. The CDR3 has 16 amino acids. CDR3 sequence reads: CASSQEQLSSNQPQHF. In nucleotides, the CDR3 is TGCGCCAGCAGCCAAGAGCAACTTAGTAGCAATCAGCCCCAGCATTTT.

This clonotype was counted a few times. The gene calls are TRBV7-8 and TRBJ2-3; 9 positions agree with TRBD1. V dropped 5 bases and J dropped 5; count of bases not matched to a gene: 8. CDR1 and CDR2 from the germline V gene are SGHVS and FQNEAQ. CDR3 length equals 15 residues. In DNA, the CDR3 is TGTGCCAGCAGCGCTCTCGGACAGGGGAAAGATACGCAGTATTTT. It translates to CASSALGQGKDTQYF.